The 15 T cell receptor beta chains presented below share a single source sample, sequenced in a study of immune evolution from preneoplasia to lung adenocarcinoma. The repertoire was sequenced with immunoSEQ multiplex PCR; TCRdb's copy has only in-frame clones and lacks some. Here the sample spans thousands of clones, about 89% being singletons. Specimen: FFPE minimally invasive lung adenocarcinoma tissue. All receptors come from a donor aged 70 or over with lung adenocarcinoma.

The gene calls are TRBV11-2 and TRBJ2-7, with 9 nucleotides matching TRBD1. This CDR3 region has 15 residues. Germline V lookup: CDR1 SGHAT, CDR2 FQNNGV. The V and J ends lost 3 bases and 4 bases, in that order; junction bases with no gene match: 7. The CDR3 nucleotides are TGTGCCAGCAGCTTCACCGGGACAGGGAGATACGAGCAGTACTTC. Residues: CASSFTGTGRYEQYF.

This clone is termed large. The rearrangement uses TRBV23-1 and TRBJ2-2, with D unclear. TRBV23-1 is designated an ORF whose function remains uncertain. Trimming took 10 bases from V and 2 from J, leaving 2 bases between them. CDR3 length equals 10 residues. CDR3 sequence: CAINTGELFF. The CDR3 DNA is TGCGCCATTAACACCGGGGAGCTGTTTTTT.

The rearrangement joins TRBV11-2 to TRBJ2-2; perhaps TRBD1 as D (6 bases). Germline loops: CDR1 SGHAT, CDR2 FQNNGV. V gave up 5 bases and J gave up 6 bases, with 13 bases separating them. This CDR3 contains 14 residues. Here the CDR3 reads CASSATRGSGELFF. The DNA for the CDR3 is TGTGCCAGCAGCGCGACAAGGGGGTCCGGGGAGCTGTTTTTT.

The chain has TRBV9 and TRBJ2-1; 8 bases map to TRBD2. CDR1 SGDLS and CDR2 YYNGEE come from the germline V gene. The junction had 9 bases not matched to a gene; V was cut back by 0 bases and J by 7 bases. The CDR3 extends over 16 amino acids. CDR3 DNA sequence: TGTGCCAGCAGCGTAGTCGAGCTAGCGGGTACGAATGAGCAGTTCTTC. Its protein is CASSVVELAGTNEQFF.

The chain combines TRBV5-1 with TRBJ1-2, with 8 bases matching TRBD1. The CDR3 length is 13 residues. Germline loops: CDR1 SGHRS, CDR2 YFSETQ. Unmatched junction bases numbered 6, after V lost 4 bases and J lost 7 bases. The CDR3 here is CASSTDRDGGYTF. Written as DNA, the CDR3 is TGCGCCAGCAGCACGGACAGGGACGGTGGCTACACCTTC.

The V gene is TRBV7-2, the J gene TRBJ2-3, with D possibly being TRBD2 (5 bases). CDR1 is SGHTA and CDR2 is FQGNSA in the germline V gene. The CDR3 length is 14 residues. V was pared by 2 bases and J by 2 bases, with 8 bases between. DNA for the CDR3: TGTGCCAGCAGCTTACGAGGGAACACAGATACGCAGTATTTT. Translation gives CASSLRGNTDTQYF.

The chain links TRBV30 to TRBJ1-2; D perhaps matches TRBD1 (6 bases). Trimming shortened V by 6 bases and J by 4 bases, and 15 bases separated the two germline ends. The CDR3 spans 13 residues. Germline-derived CDR1 and CDR2 are GTSNPN and SVGIG (reference sequence). As DNA, the CDR3 is TGTGCCTGTCGACAGGAGAGTTTCTATGGCTACACCTTC. Translated, it gives CACRQESFYGYTF.

V is TRBV5-4 and J is TRBJ2-1; 16 bases align to TRBD2. In germline, CDR1 is SGHNT, CDR2 YYREEE (reference sequence). CDR3 length equals 17 residues. V trimming: 3 bases; J trimming: 7 bases; junction bases outside the gene matches: 7. CDR3 DNA sequence: TGTGCCAGCAGCTCCGCGGGACTAGCGGGAGGGATTAATGAGCAGTTCTTC. It encodes CASSSAGLAGGINEQFF.

The rearrangement links TRBV7-9 to TRBJ2-1; 8 nucleotides align to TRBD2. The V and J ends lost 2 bases and 5 bases, in that order; junction bases with no gene match: 8. The CDR3 loop spans 16 amino acids. Per the germline V gene, CDR1 is SEHNR and CDR2 is FQNEAQ (reference sequence). DNA of the CDR3: TGTGCCAGCAGCTTATCCTCCGGGAGGGTCAACAATGAGCAGTTCTTC. It codes for CASSLSSGRVNNEQFF. Full variable domain (outside the CDR3, taken from reference TRBV7-9 and TRBJ2-1): DTGVSQNPRHKITKRGQNVTFRCDPISEHNRLYWYRQTLGQGPEFLTYFQNEAQLEKSRLLSDRFSAERPKGSFSTLEIQRTEQGDSAMYLCASSLSSGRVNNEQFFGPGTRLTVL.

The sample holds a few counts of this clone. V and J are TRBV9 and TRBJ2-3; no firm D call. CDR1 and CDR2 (germline): SGDLS, YYNGEE. The germline V and J ends were trimmed by 0 bases and 6 bases, with 11 bases remaining between them. This CDR3 region has 14 residues. CDR3 in amino acids: CASSVGWTSDTQYF. Written as DNA, the CDR3 is TGTGCCAGCAGCGTAGGGTGGACGTCGGATACGCAGTATTTT.

The chain recombines TRBV28 with TRBJ2-6; no firm D call. The germline V and J ends were trimmed by 7 bases and 7 bases, with 17 bases remaining between them. Germline V gene lookup returns CDR1 MDHEN and CDR2 SYDVKM. This CDR3 region has 15 residues. The chain's CDR3 is CASTLGPHGANVLTF. DNA for the CDR3: TGTGCCAGCACATTGGGCCCACACGGAGCCAACGTCCTGACTTTC. The variable domain in full, completed from reference TRBV28 and TRBJ2-6, reads DVKVTQSSRYLVKRTGEKVFLECVQDMDHENMFWYRQDPGLGLRLIYFSYDVKMKEKGDIPEGYSVSREKKERFSLILESASTNQTSMYLCASTLGPHGANVLTFGAGSRLTVL.

This chain joins TRBV9 and TRBJ2-3, with TRBD1 as a possible D gene (6 bases). From germline, CDR1 is SGDLS and CDR2 YYNGEE. V was shortened by 4 bases and J by 3 bases, with 12 bases between the two germline ends. The CDR3 extends over 14 amino acids. Written as DNA, the CDR3 is TGTGCCAGCAGCCCAGGGGTAGTGACAGATACGCAGTATTTT. Its translation: CASSPGVVTDTQYF.

The genes are TRBV19 and TRBJ2-3; the D gene is possibly TRBD2 (6 bases). CDR3 length: 16 amino acids. Germline CDR1 reads LNHDA; CDR2 reads SQIVND (reference sequence). V was pared by 3 bases and J by 7 bases, with 20 bases between. CDR3 nucleotide sequence: TGTGCCAGTAGTATTGCGAGAGCGGGTGCGCGGAATACGCAGTATTTT. This translates into CASSIARAGARNTQYF. Full variable domain (rest looked up from reference TRBV19 and TRBJ2-3): DGGITQSPKYLFRKEGQNVTLSCEQNLNHDAMYWYRQDPGQGLRLIYYSQIVNDFQKGDIAEGYSVSREKKESFPLTVTSAQKNPTAFYLCASSIARAGARNTQYFGPGTRLTVL.

V is TRBV30 and J is TRBJ1-5; 8 bases agree with TRBD1. This CDR3 has 13 amino acids. Germline lookup yields CDR1 GTSNPN and CDR2 SVGIG (reference sequence). With V trimmed by 5 bases and J by 6 bases, 6 bases remained unmatched. The CDR3 protein is CAWSGTGGQPQHF. Here the CDR3 DNA reads TGTGCCTGGTCCGGGACAGGAGGTCAGCCCCAGCATTTT.

This clone was seen only once. The chain has TRBV6-1 and TRBJ2-2, with D perhaps TRBD2 (6 bases). V was pared by 4 bases and J by 1 base, with 13 bases between. The germline V gene has CDR1 MNHNS and CDR2 SASEGT. This CDR3 is built from 16 residues. The CDR3 sequence: CASSGPRDLNTGELFF. CDR3 coding DNA: TGTGCCAGCAGTGGACCCCGGGACTTGAACACCGGGGAGCTGTTTTTT.